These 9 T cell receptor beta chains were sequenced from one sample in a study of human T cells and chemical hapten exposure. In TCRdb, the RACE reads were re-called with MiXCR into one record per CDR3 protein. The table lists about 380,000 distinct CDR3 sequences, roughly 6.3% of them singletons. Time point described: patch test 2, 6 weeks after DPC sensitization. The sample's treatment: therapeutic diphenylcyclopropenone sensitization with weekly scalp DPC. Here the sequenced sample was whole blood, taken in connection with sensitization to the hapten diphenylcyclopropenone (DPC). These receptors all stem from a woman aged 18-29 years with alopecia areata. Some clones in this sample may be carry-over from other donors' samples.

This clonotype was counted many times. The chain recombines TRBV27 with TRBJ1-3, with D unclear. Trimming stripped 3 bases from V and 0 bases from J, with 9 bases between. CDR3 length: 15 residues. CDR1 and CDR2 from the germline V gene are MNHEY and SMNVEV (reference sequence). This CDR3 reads CASSLGKFSGNTIYF. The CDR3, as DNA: TGTGCCAGCAGTTTGGGCAAATTCTCTGGAAACACCATATATTTT.

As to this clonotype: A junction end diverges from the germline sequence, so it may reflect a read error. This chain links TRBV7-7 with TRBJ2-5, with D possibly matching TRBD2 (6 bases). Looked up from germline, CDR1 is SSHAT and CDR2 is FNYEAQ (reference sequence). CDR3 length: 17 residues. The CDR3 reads CASSPLPRGGGPETQYF. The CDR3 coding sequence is TGTGCTAGCAGCCCCCTACCTAGGGGAGGCGGCCCGGAGACCCAGTACTTC.

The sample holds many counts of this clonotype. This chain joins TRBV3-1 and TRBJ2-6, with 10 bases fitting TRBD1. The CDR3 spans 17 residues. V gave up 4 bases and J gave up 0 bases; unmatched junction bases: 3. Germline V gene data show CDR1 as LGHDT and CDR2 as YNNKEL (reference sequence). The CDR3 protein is CASSPWTGGSGANVLTF. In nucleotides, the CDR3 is TGTGCCAGCAGCCCCTGGACAGGGGGCTCTGGGGCCAACGTCCTGACTTTC.

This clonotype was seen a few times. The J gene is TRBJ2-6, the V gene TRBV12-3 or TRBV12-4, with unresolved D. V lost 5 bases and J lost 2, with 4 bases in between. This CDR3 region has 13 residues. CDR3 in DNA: TGTGCCAGCAGTCCCGCTGGGGCCAACGTCCTGACTTTC. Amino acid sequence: CASSPAGANVLTF.

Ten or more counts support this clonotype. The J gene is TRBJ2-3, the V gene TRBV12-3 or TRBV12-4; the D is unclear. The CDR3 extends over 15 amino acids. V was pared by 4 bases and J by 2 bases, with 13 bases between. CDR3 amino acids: CASSSPGPLTDTQYF. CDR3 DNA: TGTGCCAGCAGTTCCCCCGGACCCCTCACAGATACGCAGTATTTT.

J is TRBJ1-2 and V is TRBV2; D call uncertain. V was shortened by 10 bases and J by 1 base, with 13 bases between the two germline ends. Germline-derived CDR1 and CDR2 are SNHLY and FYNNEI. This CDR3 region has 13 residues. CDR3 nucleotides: TGTGCCACGTTGCGAAGCCTTAACTATGGCTACACCTTC. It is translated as CATLRSLNYGYTF.

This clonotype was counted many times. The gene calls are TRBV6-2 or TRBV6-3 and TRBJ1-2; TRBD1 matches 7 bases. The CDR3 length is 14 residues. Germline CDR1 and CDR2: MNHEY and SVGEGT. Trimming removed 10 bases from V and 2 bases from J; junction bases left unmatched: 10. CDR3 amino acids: CATTRVGQNYGYTF. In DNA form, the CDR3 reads TGTGCCACCACGAGGGTGGGACAGAACTATGGCTACACCTTC.

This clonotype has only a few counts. CDR3 nucleotides: TGTGCCAGCAGCTTCGACAGGGGAACAGATACGCAGTATTTT. Translating gives CASSFDRGTDTQYF. This rearrangement joins TRBV7-9 to TRBJ2-3, with 8 positions matching TRBD1. After removal of 3 bases from V and 3 bases from J, the junction contained 2 bases not matched to a gene. The CDR3 totals 14 residues. From germline, CDR1 is SEHNR and CDR2 FQNEAQ (reference sequence). Drawing the rest from reference TRBV7-9 and TRBJ2-3, the complete variable domain is DTGVSQNPRHKITKRGQNVTFRCDPISEHNRLYWYRQTLGQGPEFLTYFQNEAQLEKSRLLSDRFSAERPKGSFSTLEIQRTEQGDSAMYLCASSFDRGTDTQYFGPGTRLTVL.

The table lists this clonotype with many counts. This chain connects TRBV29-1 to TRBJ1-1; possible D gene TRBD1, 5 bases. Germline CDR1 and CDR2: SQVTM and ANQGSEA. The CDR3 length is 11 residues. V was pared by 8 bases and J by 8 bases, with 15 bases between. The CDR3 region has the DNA TGCAGCTTTAGCCCAGGGTTCGAAGCTTTCTTT. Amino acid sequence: CSFSPGFEAFF.